This entry is about one TCR beta chain. Its cognate antigen is unknown. Germline V gives CDR1 SGHRS, CDR2 YFSETQ. Trimming pared 1 base from V and 8 bases from J, leaving 12 bases between. The length of the CDR3 is 14 residues. PCR involved 60 Vbeta and 13 Jbeta primers. Sequencing was performed with immunoSEQ multiplex PCR; in TCRdb, only in-frame clones are kept and a portion is missing. The sample includes approximately 100,000 clones. The sample originates from a study of cytomegalovirus exposure and HLA in healthy donors. General observations from the study: Earlier results showed most TCR beta V segments being productive about 87% or about 30% of the time. In vitro assays verified that a few CMV-associated chains recognized CMV antigens specifically. Roughly even sequencing depth across donors was the assumption behind the presence/absence analyses.

The chain carries TRBV5-1 and TRBJ1-4; D not certain. The sample taken for sequencing was PBMCs. The receptor was isolated from a man aged 50 to 60 in good health and CMV-seronegative. CDR3 sequence (DNA): TGCGCCAGCAGCTTGTTACCGGCGGGGGAAAAACTGTTTTTT. This translates into CASSLLPAGEKLFF.